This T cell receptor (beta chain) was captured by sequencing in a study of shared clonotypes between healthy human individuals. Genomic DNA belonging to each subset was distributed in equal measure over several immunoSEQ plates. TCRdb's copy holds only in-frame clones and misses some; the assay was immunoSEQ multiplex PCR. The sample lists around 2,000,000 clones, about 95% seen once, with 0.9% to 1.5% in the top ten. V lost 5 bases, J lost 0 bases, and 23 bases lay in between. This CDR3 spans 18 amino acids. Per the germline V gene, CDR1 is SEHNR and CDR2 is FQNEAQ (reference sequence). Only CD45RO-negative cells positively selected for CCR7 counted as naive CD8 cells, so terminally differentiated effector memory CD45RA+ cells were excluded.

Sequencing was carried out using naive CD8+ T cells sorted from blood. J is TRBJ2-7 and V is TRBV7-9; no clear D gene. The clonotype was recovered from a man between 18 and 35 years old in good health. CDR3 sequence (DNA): TGTGCCAGCAGCCCCTACCCCGGACGACACCTCTTCTCCTACGAGCAGTACTTC. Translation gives CASSPYPGRHLFSYEQYF.